The present T cell receptor beta chain was sequenced within a study of cytomegalovirus exposure and HLA in healthy donors. Notes on the study in general: Sequencing depth across donors, presence/absence analyses assumed, was roughly uniform. When analyzed later, a missense DCLRE1C variant was found to be linked to TCR beta V- and J-gene trimming.

The PCR used 60 Vbeta and 13 Jbeta primers. Some clones are missing from TCRdb's copy, which holds only in-frame ones; the method was immunoSEQ multiplex PCR. The sample has approximately 140,000 clones; around 73% are singletons. Losses at the gene ends were 4 bases for V and 3 bases for J; bases not matched to a gene: 7. The CDR3 is 17 amino acids. Turning to this clone: What it recognizes is unknown.

This receptor was identified in a woman between 35 and 50 years old in good health and CMV-seronegative. Sequencing was performed on PBMCs. V is TRBV23-1 and J is TRBJ1-4, with 11 bases aligning to TRBD1. Being an ORF, TRBV23-1 has a function that is uncertain. The DNA for the CDR3 is TGCGCCAGCAGTCCACGGACAGGGGGCAAGTCTAATGAAAAACTGTTTTTT. Residues: CASSPRTGGKSNEKLFF.